The rows below give T cell receptor beta chains drawn from one sample of a study of OX40 agonist ivuxolimab in advanced cancers. Some clones are missing from TCRdb's copy, which holds only in-frame ones; the method was immunoSEQ multiplex PCR. Found here are more than 90,000 clones, 84% of them singletons; the top ten hold about 5.5%. Material: CD4+ or CD8+ T cells sorted from blood, obtained in a trial of the OX40 agonist ivuxolimab. These receptors all come from an adult with an advanced solid tumor such as melanoma, head and neck, liver or kidney cancer. CDR3s include the opening cysteine and the closing phenylalanine or tryptophan. The D gene is left open where the match is weak. Part of the rows lack a size; the others show once, few, many or a class for expanded clones.

clone size | J gene | D gene | V gene | CDR3 protein | CDR3 DNA
NA | TRBJ1-1 | NA | TRBV6-1 | CASSEAGRENTEAFF | TGTGCCAGCAGTGAAGCGGGGAGGGAGAACACTGAAGCTTTCTTT
NA | TRBJ2-3 | TRBD2 | TRBV4-1 | CASSQSGLGTDTQYF | TGCGCCAGCAGCCAAAGCGGACTAGGCACAGATACGCAGTATTTT
few | TRBJ2-1 | TRBD2 | TRBV27 | CASSRLAGRLLNEQFF | TGTGCCAGCAGTCGGCTAGCGGGACGGTTGTTGAATGAGCAGTTCTTC
NA | TRBJ1-5 | NA | TRBV5-1 | CASSLRALDGNNQPQHF | TGCGCCAGCAGCTTGCGGGCCCTTGACGGGAACAATCAGCCCCAGCATTTT
NA | TRBJ2-7 | TRBD2 | TRBV27 | CASSHPRTSGGYEQYF | TGTGCCAGCAGTCACCCCCGGACTAGCGGGGGTTACGAGCAGTACTTC
NA | TRBJ2-3 | TRBD1 | TRBV19 | CASSIDPPTGRLTDTQYF | TGTGCCAGTAGTATAGACCCCCCGACAGGGCGCCTCACAGATACGCAGTATTTT
NA | TRBJ2-7 | NA | TRBV15 | CATSRAHQAPEQYF | TGTGCCACCAGCAGAGCACATCAGGCCCCCGAGCAGTACTTC
NA | TRBJ2-7 | NA | TRBV2 | CASSDFYEQYF | TGTGCCAGCAGCGATTTTTACGAGCAGTACTTC
NA | TRBJ1-2 | TRBD1 | TRBV7-8 | CASSLDRGGYTF | TGTGCCAGCAGCTTAGACAGGGGTGGCTACACCTTC
NA | TRBJ2-7 | TRBD1 | TRBV6-6 | CASSFNRGTEQYF | TGTGCCAGCAGTTTTAACAGGGGTACCGAGCAGTACTTC
NA | TRBJ2-1 | TRBD2 | TRBV19 | CASSIVSGRDEQFF | TGTGCCAGTAGTATTGTATCGGGGAGGGATGAGCAGTTCTTC
NA | TRBJ2-2 | NA | TRBV28 | CASSRLSGELFF | TGTGCCAGCAGTCGTTTGAGCGGGGAGCTGTTTTTT
NA | TRBJ1-1 | NA | TRBV11-2 | CASSLGAGRVMTEAFF | TGTGCCAGCAGCTTAGGGGCAGGCAGGGTAATGACTGAAGCTTTCTTT
NA | TRBJ2-1 | TRBD1 | TRBV19 | CASSGRRDRAYNEQFF | TGTGCCAGTAGTGGACGCCGGGACAGGGCTTACAATGAGCAGTTCTTC
NA | TRBJ2-1 | TRBD1 | TRBV6-6 | CASSGQGVSYNEQFF | TGTGCCAGCAGTGGACAGGGGGTATCCTACAATGAGCAGTTCTTC
NA | TRBJ2-4 | TRBD1 | TRBV18 | CASSPEPTGLNIQYF | TGTGCCAGCTCACCCGAGCCGACAGGGCTAAACATTCAGTACTTC
NA | TRBJ1-2 | NA | TRBV6-6 | CASSHSPGQTGYTF | TGTGCCAGCAGTCACTCCCCAGGACAGACGGGCTACACCTTC
NA | TRBJ1-5 | TRBD1 | TRBV10-3 | CAISEAGQNGNQPQHF | TGTGCCATCAGTGAGGCGGGACAGAACGGCAATCAGCCCCAGCATTTT
NA | TRBJ2-3 | TRBD2 | TRBV5-1 | CASSLGLAGGVDTQYF | TGCGCCAGCAGCTTGGGGCTAGCGGGAGGCGTAGATACGCAGTATTTT
NA | TRBJ2-5 | NA | TRBV2 | CASSEVRAYQETQYF | TGTGCCAGCAGTGAAGTCAGAGCCTATCAAGAGACCCAGTACTTC
few | TRBJ2-1 | NA | TRBV15 | CATSRDEGGAETNEQFF | TGTGCCACCAGCAGAGATGAGGGGGGCGCGGAGACTAATGAGCAGTTCTTC
NA | TRBJ1-2 | NA | TRBV19 | CASSRGRLQQRDGYTF | TGTGCCAGTAGCCGGGGACGGCTCCAGCAACGGGATGGCTACACCTTC
NA | TRBJ1-6 | NA | TRBV23-1 | CASSQQQPLSYNSPLHF | TGCGCCAGCAGTCAACAACAGCCACTCTCCTATAATTCACCCCTCCACTTT
NA | TRBJ2-2 | NA | TRBV18 | CASSRIPNTGELFF | TGTGCCAGCTCTCGGATCCCGAACACCGGGGAGCTGTTTTTT
NA | TRBJ1-1 | NA | TRBV2 | CASSEHGNTEAFF | TGTGCCAGCAGTGAACACGGGAACACTGAAGCTTTCTTT
NA | TRBJ2-5 | TRBD1 | TRBV6-1 | CASRTGRLETQYF | TGTGCCAGCCGGACAGGGCGGTTAGAGACCCAGTACTTC
NA | TRBJ1-5 | NA | TRBV7-8 | CASSLAGAGGNQPQHF | TGTGCCAGCAGCTTAGCGGGAGCGGGAGGCAATCAGCCCCAGCATTTT
NA | TRBJ1-4 | NA | TRBV7-9 | CASSFPSNEKLFF | TGTGCCAGCAGCTTCCCGAGTAATGAAAAACTGTTTTTT
once | TRBJ2-1 | TRBD2 | TRBV7-8 | CASSLPGRADNEQFF | TGTGCCAGCAGCTTACCCGGGAGGGCGGACAATGAGCAGTTCTTC
NA | TRBJ1-1 | NA | TRBV25-1 | CASSESLTAEAFF | TGTGCCAGCAGTGAATCACTAACAGCTGAAGCTTTCTTT
NA | TRBJ2-7 | NA | TRBV6-6 | CASSYGEGAVYEQYF | TGTGCCAGCAGTTACGGGGAGGGGGCCGTCTACGAGCAGTACTTC
few | TRBJ1-1 | NA | TRBV6-1 | CAMTDNTEAFF | TGTGCCATGACCGATAACACTGAAGCTTTCTTT
NA | TRBJ2-1 | TRBD1 | TRBV19 | CASRPRTGVNNEQFF | TGTGCCAGTCGCCCACGGACAGGGGTCAACAATGAGCAGTTCTTC
NA | TRBJ1-3 | NA | TRBV18 | CASSTDVTSGNTIYF | TGTGCCAGCTCGACAGACGTTACCTCTGGAAACACCATATATTTT
NA | TRBJ2-1 | NA | TRBV30 | CAWSVQATNEQFF | TGTGCCTGGAGTGTACAGGCCACCAATGAGCAGTTCTTC
NA | TRBJ2-7 | TRBD1 | TRBV18 | CASSPRDSPYEQYF | TGTGCCAGCTCACCTCGGGACAGTCCCTACGAGCAGTACTTC
NA | TRBJ2-3 | NA | TRBV19 | CASSVGAGASTDTQYF | TGTGCCAGTAGCGTCGGGGCGGGGGCTAGCACAGATACGCAGTATTTT
NA | TRBJ2-1 | TRBD2 | TRBV10-2 | CASRLAGGPYNEQFF | TGCGCCAGCAGACTAGCGGGAGGGCCCTACAATGAGCAGTTCTTC
NA | TRBJ1-4 | NA | TRBV12-5 | CASGLVRDGSISNEKLFF | TGTGCTAGTGGTTTGGTACGGGACGGAAGCATCTCGAATGAAAAACTGTTTTTT
once | TRBJ2-7 | NA | TRBV2 | CASRLPSSYEQYF | TGTGCCAGCAGACTCCCGAGCTCCTACGAGCAGTACTTC
NA | TRBJ1-5 | NA | TRBV30 | CAGGAGDPPGNQPQHF | TGTGCCGGGGGGGCAGGCGACCCCCCGGGGAATCAGCCCCAGCATTTT
NA | TRBJ2-7 | TRBD2 | TRBV15 | CATSRDGLADYEQYF | TGTGCCACCAGCAGAGATGGGCTAGCGGACTACGAGCAGTACTTC
NA | TRBJ2-5 | TRBD1 | TRBV15 | CATSRDFTGGGQETQYF | TGTGCCACCAGCAGAGATTTTACAGGGGGCGGACAAGAGACCCAGTACTTC
NA | TRBJ2-5 | NA | TRBV6-1 | CASSPKETQYF | TGTGCCAGCAGTCCAAAAGAGACCCAGTACTTC
few | TRBJ1-5 | NA | TRBV6-1 | CASSEDPGGNQPQHF | TGTGCCAGCAGTGAAGACCCCGGAGGCAATCAGCCCCAGCATTTT
NA | TRBJ2-1 | TRBD2 | TRBV7-2 | CATGRGLEQFF | TGTGCCACCGGGCGGGGGTTAGAGCAGTTCTTC
NA | TRBJ1-1 | NA | TRBV5-6 | CASSFGAEAFF | TGTGCCAGCAGCTTCGGGGCTGAAGCTTTCTTT
NA | TRBJ2-1 | NA | TRBV2 | CASTQLGGGGSDNEQFF | TGTGCCAGCACCCAACTAGGCGGAGGGGGTAGTGACAATGAGCAGTTCTTC
NA | TRBJ1-2 | NA | TRBV27 | CASSLSIKGPGDYGYTF | TGTGCCAGCAGTTTATCTATTAAGGGTCCAGGAGACTATGGCTACACCTTC
once | TRBJ2-2 | NA | TRBV9 | CASSVQAMSGELFF | TGTGCCAGCAGCGTCCAAGCTATGAGCGGGGAGCTGTTTTTT
NA | TRBJ1-3 | NA | TRBV10-3 | CAITEVQGNTIYF | TGTGCCATCACCGAGGTTCAAGGAAACACCATATATTTT
NA | TRBJ2-2 | NA | TRBV5-1 | CASSFGDGGTGELFF | TGCGCCAGCAGCTTCGGCGACGGAGGCACCGGGGAGCTGTTTTTT
NA | TRBJ2-1 | NA | TRBV29-1 | CSVPGPLRNEQFF | TGCAGCGTCCCGGGACCATTACGCAATGAGCAGTTCTTC
NA | TRBJ2-5 | NA | TRBV5-1 | CASSSGETQYF | TGCGCCAGCAGCTCAGGAGAGACCCAGTACTTC
NA | TRBJ1-1 | NA | TRBV4-1 | CASSQEDSYTEAFF | TGCGCCAGCAGCCAAGAAGACAGTTACACTGAAGCTTTCTTT
NA | TRBJ1-1 | NA | TRBV27 | CASSFTGLGFGTEAFF | TGTGCCAGCAGTTTTACAGGGCTAGGGTTCGGCACTGAAGCTTTCTTT